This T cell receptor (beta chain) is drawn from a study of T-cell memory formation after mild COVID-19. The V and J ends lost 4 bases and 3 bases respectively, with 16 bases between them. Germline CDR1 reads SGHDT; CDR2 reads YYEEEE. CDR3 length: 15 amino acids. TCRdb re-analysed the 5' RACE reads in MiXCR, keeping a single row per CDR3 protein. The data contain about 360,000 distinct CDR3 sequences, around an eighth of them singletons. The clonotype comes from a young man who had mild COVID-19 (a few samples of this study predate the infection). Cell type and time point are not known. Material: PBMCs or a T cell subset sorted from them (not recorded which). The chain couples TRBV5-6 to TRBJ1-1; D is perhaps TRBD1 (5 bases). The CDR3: CASSPDPRGDTEAFF. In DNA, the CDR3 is TGTGCCAGCAGCCCGGACCCGAGGGGTGACACTGAAGCTTTCTTT.